A single sample is the source of the 22 T cell receptor beta chains below, sequenced in a study of neurological immune-mediated disorders. From the 5' RACE reads, TCRdb called clonotypes with MiXCR, one entry per CDR3 protein. There are 50,000 or so distinct CDR3 sequences in the sample; roughly 15% occur only once, and roughly 4.4% lies in the top ten. The source material was PBMCs. The receptors were sampled from a man between 60 and 70 years old in good health.

The V call is TRBV7-2, the J call TRBJ2-7, with 8 bases fitting TRBD1. CDR3 size: 14 residues. Germline lookup yields CDR1 SGHTA and CDR2 FQGNSA. Trimming took 3 bases from V and 3 from J; bases not matched to a gene: 4. CDR3 sequence reads: CASSLAGQVYEQYF. The CDR3 bases are TGTGCCAGCAGCTTGGCGGGACAGGTCTACGAGCAGTACTTC. The entire variable domain, with the rest obtained from reference TRBV7-2 and TRBJ2-7, is as follows: GAGVSQSPSNKVTEKGKDVELRCDPISGHTALYWYRQSLGQGLEFLIYFQGNSAPDKSGLPSDRFSAERTGGSVSTLTIQRTQQEDSAVYLCASSLAGQVYEQYFGPGTRLTVT.

Notes on this clonotype: Being one base from a much bigger clone, this may be a read error. V and J are TRBV7-8 and TRBJ2-7, with 7 bases that match TRBD2. Germline V lookup: CDR1 SGHVS, CDR2 FQNEAQ. V gave up 5 bases and J gave up 2 bases; unmatched junction bases: 9. The CDR3 consists of 15 residues. The DNA of the CDR3 is TGTGCCAGCAGCCTAAATAGCGGGTATCCCTACGAGCAGTACTTC. Its protein product is CASSLNSGYPYEQYF.

This clonotype was counted many times. The J gene is TRBJ2-7, the V gene TRBV9; 7 bases agree with TRBD1. Germline values: CDR1 SGDLS, CDR2 YYNGEE. The CDR3 runs to 15 residues. The trim removed 3 bases at V and 5 bases at J, leaving 11 bases unmatched. The CDR3 DNA reads as TGTGCCAGCAGCGAGAGACAGACAGGGTTCGACGAGCAGTACTTC. This gives the protein CASSERQTGFDEQYF.

This clonotype was observed at least ten times. The V gene is TRBV5-1, the J gene TRBJ1-2, with TRBD1 as a possible D gene (6 bases). Trimming shortened V by 2 bases and J by 8 bases, and 13 bases separated the two germline ends. CDR1 and CDR2 (germline): SGHRS, YFSETQ. The CDR3 runs to 13 residues. CDR3 region: CASSLGGLGGYTF. Written as DNA, the CDR3 is TGCGCCAGCAGCTTAGGGGGGCTCGGAGGCTACACCTTC.

This clonotype was counted ten times or more. The genes are TRBV5-1 and TRBJ2-3; 7 bases map to TRBD1. Germline V gene data show CDR1 as SGHRS and CDR2 as YFSETQ. The CDR3 consists of 15 residues. Trimming removed 4 bases from V and 5 bases from J; junction bases left unmatched: 10. The CDR3 nucleotides read TGCGCCAGCAGCCCGACAGGGATGTTAGTAGATACGCAGTATTTT. This sequence encodes CASSPTGMLVDTQYF.

The sample holds many counts of this clonotype. The chain employs TRBV6-1 and TRBJ1-5, with TRBD1 as a possible D gene (5 bases). V was pared by 7 bases and J by 5 bases, with 12 bases between. CDR1 and CDR2 from the germline V gene are MNHNS and SASEGT. The CDR3 loop spans 13 amino acids. The CDR3 spells CASTAGRDQPQHF. CDR3 sequence (DNA): TGTGCCAGCACCGCAGGGAGAGATCAGCCCCAGCATTTT.

The CDR3 sequence: CATLIARENSYEQYF. DNA of the CDR3: TGTGCCACCCTGATAGCCAGGGAGAACTCCTACGAGCAGTACTTC. V and J are TRBV28 and TRBJ2-7; D is perhaps TRBD1 or TRBD2 (5 bases each). There are 15 residues in the CDR3. CDR1 and CDR2 (germline): MDHEN, SYDVKM. V was shortened by 10 bases and J by 0 bases, with 19 bases between the two germline ends.

The gene calls are TRBV30 and TRBJ2-7; a possible D gene is TRBD2 (7 bases). Trimming removed 3 bases at V and 12 bases at J, with 24 bases between. Germline CDR1 is GTSNPN and CDR2 is SVGIG (reference sequence). The CDR3 loop spans 14 amino acids. The CDR3 is CAWRRNGLVGALYF. The DNA of the CDR3 is TGTGCCTGGAGGCGCAATGGACTAGTGGGGGCTCTGTACTTC. The variable domain in full, with the rest retrieved from reference TRBV30 and TRBJ2-7, is SQTIHQWPATLVQPVGSPLSLECTVEGTSNPNLYWYRQAAGRGLQLLFYSVGIGQISSEVPQNLSASRPQDRQFILSSKKLLLSDSGFYLCAWRRNGLVGALYFGPGTRLTVT.

This clonotype showed up many times. The rearrangement joins TRBV28 to TRBJ1-3, with 9 bases identical to TRBD1. V lost 8 bases, J lost 7 bases, and 9 bases stayed unmatched. CDR3 size: 14 residues. Looked up from germline, CDR1 is MDHEN and CDR2 is SYDVKM. The CDR3: CASGDRAEPNTIYF. CDR3 in DNA: TGTGCCAGCGGGGACAGGGCGGAACCGAACACCATATATTTT.

The chain recombines TRBV4-2 with TRBJ1-1; possible D gene TRBD1, 5 bases. CDR3 length: 16 residues. Germline-derived CDR1 and CDR2 are LGHNA and YNFKEQ. Trimming cost V 0 bases and J 1 base, with 12 bases left between them. The CDR3 protein is CASSQDLPGRNTEAFF. The DNA for the CDR3 is TGTGCCAGCAGCCAAGATCTGCCAGGGCGGAACACTGAAGCTTTCTTT.

The chain recombines TRBV7-6 with TRBJ2-2, with D perhaps TRBD1 (5 bases). There are 13 residues in the CDR3. V was cut by 5 bases and J by 5 bases, with 9 bases left in between. Germline loops: CDR1 SGHVS, CDR2 FNYEAQ. CDR3 DNA: TGTGCCAGCAGCGTAGACAGAACCGGGGAGCTGTTTTTT. Protein: CASSVDRTGELFF.

This clonotype was observed at least ten times. The rearrangement joins TRBV3-1 to TRBJ1-3; D gene ambiguous. The germline V gene has CDR1 LGHDT and CDR2 YNNKEL (reference sequence). V lost 6 bases, J lost 1 base, and 16 bases lay in between. CDR3 size: 16 residues. The CDR3 region is CASSAGRVTSGNTIYF. CDR3 in DNA: TGTGCCAGCAGTGCCGGTCGGGTCACATCTGGAAACACCATATATTTT.

In its sample, this clonotype was seen many times. The chain employs TRBV20-1 and TRBJ1-1; 8 nucleotides match TRBD1. This CDR3 has 14 amino acids. Germline V lookup: CDR1 DFQATT, CDR2 SNEGSKA (reference sequence). V shed 6 bases, J shed 1 base, and the junction held 7 bases outside the gene matches. For the CDR3, the DNA is TGCAGTGCCATTCCCGGGACAGGGAACACTGAAGCTTTCTTT. Translating it yields CSAIPGTGNTEAFF.

Ten or more counts support this clonotype. The genes are TRBV20-1 and TRBJ1-5; D possibly corresponds to TRBD1 (5 bases). Germline loops: CDR1 DFQATT, CDR2 SNEGSKA (reference sequence). Trimming pared 2 bases from V and 3 bases from J, leaving 14 bases between. The length of the CDR3 is 15 residues. Written as DNA, the CDR3 is TGCAGTGCTAGAAGGGGTGGGGGGTCCAATCAGCCCCAGCATTTT. It encodes CSARRGGGSNQPQHF.

The sample holds many counts of this clonotype. This rearrangement joins TRBV9 to TRBJ1-3; a possible D gene is TRBD1 (5 bases). The germline V and J ends were trimmed by 0 bases and 3 bases, with 7 bases remaining between them. Germline V gives CDR1 SGDLS, CDR2 YYNGEE. This CDR3 has 14 residues. This chain's CDR3 is CASSVGQSGNTIYF. The CDR3 DNA is TGTGCCAGCAGCGTAGGACAGAGTGGAAACACCATATATTTT.

The chain carries TRBV5-5 and TRBJ1-2; 7 bases match TRBD1. Looked up from germline, CDR1 is SGHKS and CDR2 is YYEKEE (reference sequence). Trimming removed 3 bases from V and 4 bases from J; junction bases left unmatched: 6. The CDR3 extends over 14 amino acids. CDR3 residues: CASSSEDRPYGYTF. CDR3 nucleotides: TGTGCCAGCAGCTCTGAGGACAGGCCCTATGGCTACACCTTC.

The sample holds many counts of this clonotype. The rearrangement joins TRBV28 to TRBJ2-5; the D is unclear. Per the germline V gene, CDR1 is MDHEN and CDR2 is SYDVKM. This CDR3 spans 12 amino acids. V was shortened by 5 bases and J by 5 bases, with 9 bases between the two germline ends. Here the CDR3 DNA reads TGTGCCAGCAGTCCCGGACGGGAGACCCAGTACTTC. This encodes CASSPGRETQYF.

In its sample, this clonotype was seen many times. CDR3 residues: CASSPGTSVAYEQYF. As DNA, the CDR3 is TGTGCCAGCAGCCCAGGGACTAGCGTTGCCTACGAGCAGTACTTC. V and J are TRBV7-2 and TRBJ2-7; 10 bases match TRBD2. Unmatched junction bases numbered 6, after V lost 5 bases and J lost 2 bases. From germline, CDR1 is SGHTA and CDR2 FQGNSA. The CDR3 has 15 residues. Full variable domain (outside the CDR3, taken from reference TRBV7-2 and TRBJ2-7): GAGVSQSPSNKVTEKGKDVELRCDPISGHTALYWYRQSLGQGLEFLIYFQGNSAPDKSGLPSDRFSAERTGGSVSTLTIQRTQQEDSAVYLCASSPGTSVAYEQYFGPGTRLTVT.

This clonotype was recorded many times. The chain combines TRBV20-1 with TRBJ2-1; D is undetermined. Trimming shortened V by 3 bases and J by 7 bases, and 16 bases separated the two germline ends. CDR3 length: 14 residues. In germline, CDR1 is DFQATT, CDR2 SNEGSKA (reference sequence). CDR3: CSASGPTETNEQFF. CDR3 in DNA: TGCAGTGCTAGTGGGCCTACCGAAACAAATGAGCAGTTCTTC.

The chain uses TRBV6-5 and TRBJ2-4, with a possible D match to TRBD1 (6 bases). V was clipped by 5 bases and J by 0 bases, with 17 bases between them. CDR1 is MNHEY and CDR2 is SVGAGI in the germline V gene. This CDR3 region has 17 residues. This CDR3 is CASSKPWTEQAKNIQYF. The DNA of the CDR3 is TGTGCCAGCAGTAAGCCATGGACAGAGCAAGCCAAAAACATTCAGTACTTC.

This clonotype showed up many times. Just one base apart from a much larger clone, this may be a read error. The chain links TRBV7-9 to TRBJ2-7; D not resolved. The CDR3 sequence is 11 residues long. Germline lookup yields CDR1 SEHNR and CDR2 FQNEAQ (reference sequence). V was shortened by 5 bases and J by 3 bases, with 5 bases between the two germline ends. The CDR3, as DNA: TGTGCCAGCAGCCGAGACTACGAGCAGTACTTC. Translated, it gives CASSRDYEQYF.

This clonotype was recorded many times. V is TRBV5-1 and J is TRBJ1-1, with TRBD1 identical over 7 bases. The germline gives CDR1 SGHRS, CDR2 YFSETQ. There are 15 residues in the CDR3. J lost 0 bases, V lost 0 bases, and 2 bases had no gene match. This chain's CDR3 is CASSLVGGMNTEAFF. CDR3 DNA: TGCGCCAGCAGCTTGGTAGGGGGCATGAACACTGAAGCTTTCTTT.